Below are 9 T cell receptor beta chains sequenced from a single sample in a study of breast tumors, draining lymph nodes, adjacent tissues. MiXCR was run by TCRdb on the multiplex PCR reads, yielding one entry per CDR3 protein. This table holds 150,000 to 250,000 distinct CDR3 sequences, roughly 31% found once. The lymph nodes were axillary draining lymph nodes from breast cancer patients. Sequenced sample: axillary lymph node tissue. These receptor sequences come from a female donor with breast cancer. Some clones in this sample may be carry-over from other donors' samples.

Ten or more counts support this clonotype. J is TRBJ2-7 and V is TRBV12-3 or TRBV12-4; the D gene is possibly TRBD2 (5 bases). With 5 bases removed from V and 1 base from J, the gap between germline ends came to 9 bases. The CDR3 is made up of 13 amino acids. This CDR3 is CASSGGPSYEQYF. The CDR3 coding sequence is TGTGCCAGCAGTGGAGGACCGTCCTACGAGCAGTACTTC.

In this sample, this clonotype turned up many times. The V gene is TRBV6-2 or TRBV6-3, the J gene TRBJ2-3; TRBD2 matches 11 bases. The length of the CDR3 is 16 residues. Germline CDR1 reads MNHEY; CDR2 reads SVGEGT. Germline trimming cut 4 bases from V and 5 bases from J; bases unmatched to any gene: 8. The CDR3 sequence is CASSSSGLAGGDTQYF. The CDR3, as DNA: TGTGCCAGCAGTTCTAGTGGTCTAGCGGGGGGAGATACGCAGTATTTT.

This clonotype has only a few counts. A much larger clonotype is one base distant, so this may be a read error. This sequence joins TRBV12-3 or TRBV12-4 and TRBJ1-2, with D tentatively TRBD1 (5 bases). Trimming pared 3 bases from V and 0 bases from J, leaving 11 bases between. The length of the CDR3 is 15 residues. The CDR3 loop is CASSFSQGANYGYTF. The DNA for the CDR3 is TGTGCCAGCAGTTTCTCCCAGGGTGCTAACTATGGCTACACCTTC.

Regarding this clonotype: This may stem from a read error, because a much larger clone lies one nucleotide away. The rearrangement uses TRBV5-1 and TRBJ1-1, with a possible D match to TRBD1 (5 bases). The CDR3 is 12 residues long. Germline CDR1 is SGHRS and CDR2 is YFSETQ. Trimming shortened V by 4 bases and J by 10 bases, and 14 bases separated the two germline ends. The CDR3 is CASSGGTSGAFF. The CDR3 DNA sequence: TGCGCCAGCAGCGGAGGGACGTCTGGAGCTTTCTTT.

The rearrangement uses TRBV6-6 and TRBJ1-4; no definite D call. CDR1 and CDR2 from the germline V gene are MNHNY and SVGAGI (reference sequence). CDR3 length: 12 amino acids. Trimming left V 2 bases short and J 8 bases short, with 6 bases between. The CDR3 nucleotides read TGTGCCAGCAGTTACATCGGGGAAAAACTGTTTTTT. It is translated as CASSYIGEKLFF.

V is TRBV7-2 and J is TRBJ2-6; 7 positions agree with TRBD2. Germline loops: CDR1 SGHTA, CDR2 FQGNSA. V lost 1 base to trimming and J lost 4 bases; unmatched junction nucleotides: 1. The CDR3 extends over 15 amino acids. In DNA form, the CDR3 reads TGTGCCAGCAGCTTAGTTAGCGGGGGGGCCAACGTCCTGACTTTC. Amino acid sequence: CASSLVSGGANVLTF.

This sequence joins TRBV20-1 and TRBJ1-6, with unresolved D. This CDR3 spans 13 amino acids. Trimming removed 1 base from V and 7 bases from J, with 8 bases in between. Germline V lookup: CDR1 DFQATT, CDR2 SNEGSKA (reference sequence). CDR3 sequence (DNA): TGCAGTGCTAGAGTGGGGATCAATTCACCCCTCCACTTT. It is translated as CSARVGINSPLHF.

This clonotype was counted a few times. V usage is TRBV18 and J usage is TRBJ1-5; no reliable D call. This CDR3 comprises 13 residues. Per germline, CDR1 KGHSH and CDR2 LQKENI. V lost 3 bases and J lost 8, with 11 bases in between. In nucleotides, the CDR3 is TGTGCCAGCTCACCGAATAATAGGGAGCCCCAGCATTTT. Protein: CASSPNNREPQHF. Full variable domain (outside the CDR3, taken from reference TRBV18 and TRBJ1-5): NAGVMQNPRHLVRRRGQEARLRCSPMKGHSHVYWYRQLPEEGLKFMVYLQKENIIDESGMPKERFSAEFPKEGPSILRIQQVVRGDSAAYFCASSPNNREPQHFGDGTRLSIL.

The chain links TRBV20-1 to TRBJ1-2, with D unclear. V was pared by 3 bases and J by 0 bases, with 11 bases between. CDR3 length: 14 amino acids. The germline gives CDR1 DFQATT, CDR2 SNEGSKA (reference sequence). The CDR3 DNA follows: TGCAGTGCTAGTCACGGCCAGACTAACTATGGCTACACCTTC. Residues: CSASHGQTNYGYTF.